Listed below are T cell receptor beta chains from one sample, sequenced in a study of CD8 T cells in ankylosing spondylitis. Each CDR3 protein gets one entry after TCRdb re-called the 5' RACE reads with MiXCR. The repertoire holds 750,000 to 850,000 distinct CDR3 sequences, with about 10% as singletons. The source material was blood, either unsorted or a sorted T cell fraction (not recorded which). The receptors shown here come from a male donor with ankylosing spondylitis. Each CDR3 is given without its conserved first and last residue.

V gene	CDR3 protein
TRBV27	ASNHEQY
TRBV20-1	SARDPSGAKDTQY
TRBV7-2	ASSSSPSGIGYT
TRBV20-1	SARDPEGAGDIQY
TRBV20-1	SARAGIGDTQY
TRBV4-3	ASSLTISYNEQF
TRBV4-3	ASSQDRGRAYEQY
TRBV10-3	AISESRQDFYGYT
TRBV29-1	SVEGGEQETQY
TRBV12-3/TRBV12-4	ASSLTGTTSGANVLT
TRBV20-1	SAPRNIQY
TRBV20-1	SARDPGWAENSPLH
TRBV20-1	SARTGGQY
TRBV29-1	SVDGGRQNTEAF
TRBV20-1	SARGQAHEQY
TRBV5-6	ASSANSGGTQY
TRBV12-3/TRBV12-4	ASSLPGEDGYT
TRBV6-2/TRBV6-3	ASSYSISGGYT
TRBV20-1	SARDFQGAGEQY
TRBV6-2/TRBV6-3	ASRKGLASASYEQY
TRBV7-9	ASSGGTEAF
TRBV18	ASSLLQGAGNSPLH
TRBV28	ASSKGSAILPYEQY
TRBV6-2/TRBV6-3	ASRPGQAYNEQF
TRBV6-5	ASSYSIPPSEQF
TRBV20-1	SARFRGGETYEQY
TRBV20-1	SAIIRPLARNQPQH
TRBV5-4	ASRPKAVNYGYT
TRBV7-2	ASSFRTNQETQY
TRBV29-1	SVVGGGVSEYEQY
TRBV5-6	ASSPGRTNTEAF
TRBV6-2/TRBV6-3	ASSFIGQGAGNTEAF
TRBV27	ASSFTRLGTNEQF
TRBV7-9	ASSPSGQEGTQY
TRBV27	ASSFSGGKTEAF
TRBV20-1	SASLLGLAEETQY
TRBV4-2	ASSQVSSSNQPQH
TRBV6-2/TRBV6-3	ASSSWTSGSTDTQY
TRBV7-2	ASSPTGTYTEAF
TRBV27	ASSLSRGESSPLH
TRBV4-2	ASSQDPRDSARAYEQY
TRBV19	ASSRGLPIDTQY
TRBV7-2	ASSWTPGASTDTQY
TRBV10-3	AISDWGSGTDTQY
TRBV4-1	ASSQDLGPEQY
TRBV20-1	SARRPGTSYYEQY
TRBV12-3/TRBV12-4	ASIKGGLAGNEQF
TRBV2	ASRETLWEEETQY
TRBV5-6	ASSELAPGDTQY
TRBV7-3	ASSFGVTRANVLT
TRBV29-1	SVDETDTQY
TRBV4-3	ASSQDRASEGTGELF
TRBV5-1	ASSSGHHNTGELF
TRBV6-5	ASSYSTSGPGTQY
TRBV6-2/TRBV6-3	ASRDRGGLNTEAF
TRBV5-5	ASSLDGVWPYGYT